This TCR beta chain derives from a study of cytomegalovirus exposure and HLA in healthy donors. Overall study: An early release of data contained about 85 million unique TCRs, which came from HLA-typed donors.

Study-level findings and limits: It was in a later analysis that TCR association rates were seen to vary by HLA locus, highest for DRB1 and lowest for HLA-C. A highly shared variant cluster was judged a likely technical artifact. Most observed TCR sequences were rare, whereas some public TCRs were detected in many donors.

Researchers ran the PCR with 60 Vbeta and 13 Jbeta primers. This table comes from immunoSEQ multiplex PCR, and its TCRdb copy is limited to in-frame clones, with some not included. Among 150,000 to 200,000 clones listed, over 60% were seen once. This clone occurred once. Its antigen remains unidentified. The source material was PBMCs. The receptor comes from a male donor in good health and CMV-seronegative.

The CDR3 region has the DNA TGTGCCAGCAGCTTACCGGGAGGTAGGGGCAATGAGCAGTTCTTC. Translating gives CASSLPGGRGNEQFF. V is TRBV13 and J is TRBJ2-1; TRBD2 matches 7 bases. The trim removed 2 bases at V and 6 bases at J, leaving 7 bases unmatched. This CDR3 comprises 15 residues. CDR1 PRHDT and CDR2 FYEKMQ come from the germline V gene (reference sequence). Based on the CDR3 plus reference TRBV13 and TRBJ2-1, the full variable domain is AAGVIQSPRHLIKEKRETATLKCYPIPRHDTVYWYQQGPGQDPQFLISFYEKMQSDKGSIPDRFSAQQFSDYHSELNMSSLELGDSALYFCASSLPGGRGNEQFFGPGTRLTVL.